The clone carrying this T cell receptor (beta chain) showed up many times. Germline values: CDR1 SGHKS, CDR2 YYEKEE (reference sequence). The CDR3 extends over 14 amino acids. V shed 3 bases, J shed 6 bases, and the junction held 5 bases outside the gene matches. Sequencing used immunoSEQ multiplex PCR; TCRdb keeps in-frame clones, though not all of them. The sample includes more than 200,000 clones, about 87% of them seen just once. The sample originates from a study of blood T cell repertoires in COVID-19. The sequencing sample was made of peripheral blood. The chain employs TRBV5-5 and TRBJ2-1; 8 bases are a match to TRBD2. The receptor was isolated from a man between 65 and 85 years old with acute or convalescent COVID-19. The CDR3 nucleotides read TGTGCCAGCAGCTCGGGACTAGGGTTCAATGAGCAGTTCTTC. This encodes CASSSGLGFNEQFF.